The 32 T cell receptor beta chains listed next were all sequenced from one sample in a study of memory CD4+ T cells and cytomegalovirus serostatus (dated by TCRdb to the late 2010s). The library was produced with the immunoSEQ multiplex PCR assay. TCRdb took over this immuneACCESS table, retaining in-frame rearrangements with V and J assigned. Such tables are incomplete; in checked studies, under half of the missing clones stem from an unresolved V gene, and the remainder is unexplained. Recorded for this sample are approximately 50,000 clones; about 68% of them occurred a single time. The biggest ten clones account for more than 2.5% of the sample. Single viable CD3+CD4+CD8-CD45RO+ cells were sorted as memory CD4+ T cells on a FACSAria II. The sample was memory CD4+ T cells from blood. Receptor source: an adult in good health and CMV-seropositive.

The J gene is TRBJ2-4, the V gene TRBV7-9, with 7 positions matching TRBD1. The germline gives CDR1 SEHNR, CDR2 FQNEAQ (reference sequence). The J segment lost 5 bases and the V segment lost 6 bases, leaving 7 bases of the junction unmatched. The CDR3 is made up of 14 amino acids. CDR3 sequence reads: CASSSRTGQNIQYF. The CDR3 DNA sequence: TGTGCCAGCAGTAGCCGGACAGGCCAAAACATTCAGTACTTC.

This sequence joins TRBV6-6 and TRBJ1-2; 8 positions match TRBD1. Looked up from germline, CDR1 is MNHNY and CDR2 is SVGAGI (reference sequence). The trim removed 6 bases at V and 5 bases at J, leaving 11 bases unmatched. This CDR3 is built from 15 residues. The CDR3, as DNA: TGTGCCAGCAGCCCGCCGTGGGACAGGCTTTATGGCTACACCTTC. Protein: CASSPPWDRLYGYTF.

CDR3 nucleotides: TGTGCCAGCAGTTACTCGTCAGAGGGGGCCGATCAGCCCCAGCATTTT. Its translation: CASSYSSEGADQPQHF. The chain joins TRBV6-5 to TRBJ1-5; 7 bases are a match to TRBD1. The CDR3 is 16 amino acids. Germline V gives CDR1 MNHEY, CDR2 SVGAGI. After removal of 0 bases from V and 5 bases from J, the junction contained 7 bases not matched to a gene.

This clone was observed a few times. V gene TRBV7-9 combines with J gene TRBJ2-5; possibly TRBD2 for D (5 bases). V lost 0 bases, J lost 4 bases, and 9 bases lay in between. CDR1 is SEHNR, CDR2 FQNEAQ, per germline (reference sequence). CDR3 length: 14 amino acids. CDR3 amino acids: CASSLAGDRETQYF. The CDR3 nucleotides are TGTGCCAGCAGCTTAGCGGGAGATAGAGAGACCCAGTACTTC. Based on the CDR3 plus reference TRBV7-9 and TRBJ2-5, the full variable domain is DTGVSQNPRHKITKRGQNVTFRCDPISEHNRLYWYRQTLGQGPEFLTYFQNEAQLEKSRLLSDRFSAERPKGSFSTLEIQRTEQGDSAMYLCASSLAGDRETQYFGPGTRLLVL.

This clone was detected a few times. V gene TRBV7-2 combines with J gene TRBJ1-5, with D perhaps TRBD1 (5 bases). Deletions cut 3 bases from V and 4 bases from J, with 10 bases between. The CDR3 has 14 residues. Germline V gene lookup returns CDR1 SGHTA and CDR2 FQGNSA. CDR3 nucleotide sequence: TGTGCCAGCAGCTTGGGAGACAGTAATCAGCCCCAGCATTTT. Translation: CASSLGDSNQPQHF.

This clone was counted only a few times. The chain employs TRBV29-1 and TRBJ1-3; D not certain. The CDR3 length is 12 residues. Trimming cost V 3 bases and J 0 bases, with 3 bases left between them. Germline CDR1 SQVTM, CDR2 ANQGSEA. CDR3 residues: CSVEGSGNTIYF. For the CDR3, the DNA is TGCAGCGTTGAGGGCTCTGGAAACACCATATATTTT.

This clone appeared once. V gene TRBV5-1 combines with J gene TRBJ2-7; possible D gene TRBD2, 6 bases. Trimming removed 0 bases at V and 5 bases at J, with 12 bases between. Germline assignment: CDR1 SGHRS and CDR2 YFSETQ. The CDR3 sequence is 14 residues long. Written as DNA, the CDR3 is TGCGCCAGCAGCTTGGATCGGCCTAGCGACGAGCAGTACTTC. The encoded protein is CASSLDRPSDEQYF.

The chain carries TRBV18 and TRBJ1-4; D is unclear. The V gene lost 5 bases and the J gene lost 6 bases, with 7 bases spanning the gap. CDR1 is KGHSH and CDR2 is LQKENI in the germline V gene. The CDR3 has 12 amino acids. CDR3: CASSTRDEKLFF. CDR3 nucleotide sequence: TGTGCCAGCTCAACAAGAGATGAAAAACTGTTTTTT.

J is TRBJ2-1 and V is TRBV6-6; either TRBD1 or TRBD2 may supply D (5 bases each). This CDR3 is built from 15 residues. Per germline, CDR1 MNHNY and CDR2 SVGAGI (reference sequence). V lost 7 bases and J lost 1, with 14 bases in between. CDR3 in DNA: TGTGCCAGCAAATCCGGGACCGATTCCTACAATGAGCAGTTCTTC. It specifies CASKSGTDSYNEQFF.

This clone was seen just once. This chain connects TRBV6-1 to TRBJ1-1; D is undetermined. The V and J ends lost 7 bases and 3 bases respectively, with 12 bases between them. Germline loops: CDR1 MNHNS, CDR2 SASEGT. The length of the CDR3 is 13 residues. The CDR3 nucleotides are TGTGCCAGCACCCCAGACCCTTACACTGAAGCTTTCTTT. Its protein is CASTPDPYTEAFF.

This clone was observed a few times. V usage is TRBV6-6 and J usage is TRBJ2-1; 9 positions agree with TRBD1. After removal of 5 bases from V and 9 bases from J, the junction contained 8 bases not matched to a gene. The CDR3 covers 14 residues. Germline V lookup: CDR1 MNHNY, CDR2 SVGAGI (reference sequence). The CDR3 reads CASSLFAGQGEQFF. The CDR3 DNA sequence: TGTGCCAGCAGTCTTTTTGCGGGACAGGGTGAGCAGTTCTTC.

The chain is built from TRBV21-1 and TRBJ2-5. TRBV21-1 is listed as a pseudogene. The CDR3 has 16 residues. CDR3 residues: CASSKDGTGKKETQYF. DNA for the CDR3: TGTGCCAGCAGCAAAGACGGGACCGGGAAAAAAGAGACCCAGTACTTC.

The chain uses TRBV7-8 and TRBJ2-2; the D is unclear. Trimming pared 5 bases from V and 6 bases from J, leaving 16 bases between. This CDR3 spans 15 amino acids. CDR1 and CDR2 (germline): SGHVS, FQNEAQ. The CDR3 here is CASSPITFASGELFF. CDR3 nucleotide sequence: TGTGCCAGCAGCCCGATCACATTCGCGTCCGGGGAGCTGTTTTTT.

This clone was detected only a few times. The chain employs TRBV2 and TRBJ1-5, with D unclear. Trimming removed 6 bases at V and 7 bases at J, with 10 bases between. There are 12 residues in the CDR3. CDR1 is SNHLY, CDR2 FYNNEI, per germline. DNA for the CDR3: TGTGCCAGCAGCCCTTTCGCCCAGCCCCAGCATTTT. Encoded protein: CASSPFAQPQHF.

V and J are TRBV28 and TRBJ2-3; 8 nucleotides match TRBD1. Germline CDR1 reads MDHEN; CDR2 reads SYDVKM. CDR3 size: 13 residues. J was trimmed by 3 bases and V by 6 bases; bases with no gene match: 2. The CDR3 is CASRGQVTDTQYF. CDR3 DNA: TGTGCCAGCAGGGGACAGGTGACAGATACGCAGTATTTT.

The genes are TRBV19 and TRBJ1-5; D remains unclear. This CDR3 has 13 amino acids. Germline loops: CDR1 LNHDA, CDR2 SQIVND (reference sequence). With 5 bases removed from V and 7 bases from J, the gap between germline ends came to 12 bases. This chain's CDR3 is CASSVQKGQPQHF. Written as DNA, the CDR3 is TGTGCCAGTAGTGTCCAGAAGGGCCAGCCCCAGCATTTT.

The chain couples TRBV5-6 to TRBJ2-1, with D unresolved. The CDR3 is 13 amino acids. Germline-derived CDR1 and CDR2 are SGHDT and YYEEEE. V lost 0 bases, J lost 8 bases, and 9 bases lay in between. The CDR3 protein is CASSLEERHEQFF. The CDR3 DNA follows: TGTGCCAGCAGCTTGGAGGAGAGACATGAGCAGTTCTTC.

This chain uses TRBV5-6 with TRBJ2-3; 7 bases line up with TRBD1. The V gene's germline CDR1 is SGHDT and CDR2 YYEEEE. V was pared by 2 bases and J by 1 base, with 4 bases of the junction left unmatched. This CDR3 contains 15 residues. The CDR3 nucleotides read TGTGCCAGCAGCTTATCTGGACAGGGCACAGATACGCAGTATTTT. Encoded protein: CASSLSGQGTDTQYF.

The chain carries TRBV10-3 and TRBJ2-7; 9 nucleotides align to TRBD2. CDR1 ENHRY and CDR2 SYGVKD come from the germline V gene. V lost 6 bases to trimming and J lost 7 bases; unmatched junction nucleotides: 13. This CDR3 comprises 15 residues. The CDR3 bases are TGTGCCATCAGACCCGCCCTAGCGGGAAGGGGGGAGCAGTACTTC. Translated: CAIRPALAGRGEQYF.

The CDR3 protein is CASNPGLGQPQHF. The CDR3 coding sequence is TGTGCCAGCAATCCAGGGTTGGGGCAGCCCCAGCATTTT. The chain couples TRBV2 to TRBJ1-5; a possible D gene is TRBD1 (5 bases). Germline V gene lookup returns CDR1 SNHLY and CDR2 FYNNEI. CDR3 length: 13 residues. V shed 7 bases and J shed 7 bases, with 14 bases lying between them.

This chain connects TRBV11-2 to TRBJ2-4; 11 positions agree with TRBD1. CDR1 is SGHAT, CDR2 FQNNGV, per germline. The CDR3 extends over 15 amino acids. The J segment lost 8 bases and the V segment lost 4 bases, leaving 7 bases of the junction unmatched. The CDR3: CASSSAGTGGHIQYF. CDR3 coding DNA: TGTGCCAGCAGCTCGGCCGGGACAGGGGGTCACATTCAGTACTTC.

This sequence joins TRBV9 and TRBJ2-3; D gene uncertain. Germline V gene sequence: CDR1 SGDLS, CDR2 YYNGEE. This CDR3 spans 12 amino acids. Trimming shortened V by 3 bases and J by 3 bases, and 5 bases separated the two germline ends. In DNA form, the CDR3 reads TGTGCCAGCAGCGCCGCGACAGATACGCAGTATTTT. This encodes CASSAATDTQYF.

CDR3 coding DNA: TGTGCCAGCAGCTTAAACAGCCCTGGAGCTTTCTTT. Translated: CASSLNSPGAFF. The chain combines TRBV7-9 with TRBJ1-1, with D hard to call. This CDR3 is 12 amino acids long. Germline-derived CDR1 and CDR2 are SEHNR and FQNEAQ (reference sequence). V dropped 2 bases and J dropped 10 bases, with 11 bases sitting between them.

This clone was seen a handful of times. DNA of the CDR3: TGTGCCACCGCGCGGGACAGGGGCCCCTACGAGCAGTACTTC. Translated: CATARDRGPYEQYF. The J gene is TRBJ2-7, the V gene TRBV15; 10 bases match TRBD1. The CDR3 loop spans 14 amino acids. J lost 2 bases, V lost 8 bases, and 6 bases had no gene match. In germline, CDR1 is LNHNV, CDR2 YYDKDF (reference sequence).

The chain joins TRBV6-5 to TRBJ1-2; no reliable D call. The V gene lost 0 bases and the J gene lost 4 bases, with 6 bases spanning the gap. The CDR3 consists of 13 residues. In germline, CDR1 is MNHEY, CDR2 SVGAGI. The CDR3 spells CASSYSGLYGYTF. The CDR3 region has the DNA TGTGCCAGCAGTTACTCAGGACTCTATGGCTACACCTTC.

The V gene is TRBV5-8, the J gene TRBJ2-5, with 9 positions matching TRBD1. The germline V gene encodes CDR1 SGHTS and CDR2 YDEGEE. V shed 4 bases and J 5 bases; nucleotides not matched to a gene: 3. The CDR3 totals 13 residues. The CDR3 DNA follows: TGTGCCAGCAGCCGGGGACAGGGTGAGACCCAGTACTTC. Encoded protein: CASSRGQGETQYF.

CDR3 protein: CASSLAGRNEQFF. In DNA form, the CDR3 reads TGTGCCAGCAGCTTAGCGGGTCGGAATGAGCAGTTCTTC. The chain joins TRBV7-8 to TRBJ2-1; no definite D call. The CDR3 is 13 residues long. Germline assignment: CDR1 SGHVS and CDR2 FQNEAQ. V lost 0 bases, J lost 7 bases, and 7 bases lay in between. The variable domain in full, with the rest retrieved from reference TRBV7-8 and TRBJ2-1, is GAGVSQSPRYKVAKRGQDVALRCDPISGHVSLFWYQQALGQGPEFLTYFQNEAQLDKSGLPSDRFFAERPEGSVSTLKIQRTQQEDSAVYLCASSLAGRNEQFFGPGTRLTVL.

The chain recombines TRBV11-3 with TRBJ1-4; tentative D call: TRBD1 (6 bases). V was clipped by 4 bases and J by 8 bases, with 14 bases between them. This CDR3 has 14 residues. Germline CDR1 SGHNT, CDR2 YENEEA. CDR3 coding DNA: TGTGCCAGCAGCTCGGCCAGGGGAGGGGAAAAACTGTTTTTT. Translation gives CASSSARGGEKLFF.

This clone has a handful of counts. The rearrangement links TRBV6-1 to TRBJ2-7, with 8 bases that match TRBD2. In germline, CDR1 is MNHNS, CDR2 SASEGT. With 4 bases clipped from V and 3 bases from J, the junction kept 5 bases outside the gene matches. The CDR3 loop spans 14 amino acids. CDR3 region: CASSARLARYEQYF. The CDR3 DNA reads TGTGCCAGCAGTGCCCGACTAGCGCGCTACGAGCAGTACTTC.

V is TRBV29-1 and J is TRBJ1-2; D perhaps matches TRBD1 (6 bases). The CDR3 totals 10 residues. Trimming stripped 6 bases from V and 5 bases from J, with 7 bases between. The germline V gene has CDR1 SQVTM and CDR2 ANQGSEA. The CDR3 protein is CSVTGYGYTF. CDR3 coding DNA: TGCAGCGTCACAGGGTATGGCTACACCTTC.

V is TRBV11-2 and J is TRBJ2-7; D ambiguous. In germline, CDR1 is SGHAT, CDR2 FQNNGV. V was shortened by 5 bases and J by 2 bases, with 10 bases between the two germline ends. The CDR3 runs to 13 residues. CDR3 DNA sequence: TGTGCCAGCAGCACGGGTCCCACCTACGAGCAGTACTTC. Amino acid sequence: CASSTGPTYEQYF.

The chain joins TRBV5-4 to TRBJ2-3, with D uncertain. Deletions cut 0 bases from V and 1 base from J, with 3 bases between. CDR3 length equals 13 residues. Germline assignment: CDR1 SGHNT and CDR2 YYREEE (reference sequence). The CDR3 sequence is CASSLVGTDTQYF. The CDR3 DNA is TGTGCCAGCAGCTTGGTGGGCACAGATACGCAGTATTTT.